Detailed here is one T cell receptor beta chain. The source of the sample is a study of CD4+ T cells in melanoma. Trimming left V 5 bases short and J 9 bases short, with 8 bases between. CDR1 is LGHNT, CDR2 FRNRAP, per germline. This CDR3 is 11 amino acids long. TCRdb keeps only in-frame clones here, not all; method: immunoSEQ multiplex PCR. This table holds roughly 150,000 clones, about nine tenths found once. V is TRBV12-5 and J is TRBJ1-5; D is undetermined. The receptor's source is a human donor with melanoma. This CDR3 reads CASGTERPQHF. In nucleotides, the CDR3 is TGTGCTAGTGGTACCGAGCGGCCCCAGCATTTT. Full variable domain (remainder filled in from reference TRBV12-5 and TRBJ1-5): DARVTQTPRHKVTEMGQEVTMRCQPILGHNTVFWYRQTMMQGLELLAYFRNRAPLDDSGMPKDRFSAEMPDATLATLKIQPSEPRDSAVYFCASGTERPQHFGDGTRLSIL.